This T cell receptor beta chain stems from a study of follicular helper T cells after annual influenza vaccination. The repertoire was sequenced with immunoSEQ multiplex PCR; TCRdb's copy has only in-frame clones and lacks some. Among about 15,000 clones listed, roughly 84% were seen once. As for time point: 2014-2015 season, 7 days after vaccination. Study-wide findings and caveats: Each annual vaccination recalled recurring oligoclonal ICOS+CD38+ cTfh clonotypes.

V was cut by 8 bases and J by 7 bases, with 17 bases left in between. CDR3 size: 13 residues. The V gene's germline CDR1 is MNHNS and CDR2 SASEGT. About this clone: Its antigen remains unidentified.

This chain uses TRBV6-1 with TRBJ1-2; D possibly corresponds to TRBD1 (5 bases). The receptor comes from an adult who received the influenza vaccine. Sequenced material: CXCR5+ CD38- circulating T follicular helper cells from blood, taken 7 days after influenza vaccination. Subset noted: circulating Tfh, non-naive CD4+CXCR5+PD-1+ (ICOS+CD38+ or ICOS-CD38-). CDR3 loop: CASALGGSSGYTF. The CDR3 nucleotides read TGTGCCAGCGCCCTGGGGGGGTCGAGTGGCTACACCTTC.